Listed below are T cell receptor beta chains from one sample, sequenced in a study of chemoradiotherapy in HPV16-positive cancers. TCRdb keeps only in-frame clones here, not all; method: immunoSEQ multiplex PCR. Among under 20,000 clones listed, roughly 80% were seen once. This sample was gathered from a patient who underwent chemoradiotherapy. The source is a human donor with HPV-associated anogenital cancer. The CDR3 runs from the conserved cysteine through the conserved F or W. D genes are given only for firm matches. For some rows the clone size is stated as once, few or many, or as a class when expanded; others skip it.

V	size	D	CDR3
TRBV7-9	few	TRBD2	CASSLGLAGRTDTQYF
TRBV5-4	few	-	CASSFSGGQPQHF
TRBV18	few	TRBD1	CASSPDREAFF
TRBV18	-	TRBD2	CASSQLTGTSGGSSYEQYF
TRBV4-2	-	-	CASSQDPRVAGNTIYF
TRBV27	few	-	CASSVMYNYNEQFF
TRBV23-1	-	-	CASRSAKFTLGYTEAFF
TRBV2	-	TRBD1	CASSHTGEPTRPNEKLFF
TRBV28	-	TRBD2	CASSLWASGGAKNIQYF
TRBV4-2	-	TRBD2	CASSQRTSTHNEQFF
TRBV9	-	TRBD1	CASSVGGQALNTEAFF
TRBV19	-	TRBD2	CATLAGGYTGELFF
TRBV6-5	-	-	CASRFFGTVNTEAFF
TRBV29-1	-	-	CSAGTGTNEKLFF
TRBV19	-	-	CASSGARALYGYTF
TRBV5-4	-	-	CASSSPRSGANVLTF
TRBV5-1	-	-	CASSSRDLATGELFF
TRBV7-2	-	TRBD1	CASSLGGRQGSYEQYF
TRBV11-3	few	-	CASSREGDGYTF
TRBV15	few	-	CATSRSKQETQYF
TRBV15	-	-	CATSRVTTRNSPLHF
TRBV12-5	-	-	CASGLPTGTEAFF
TRBV12-5	-	-	CASGLGLLDRGYTF
TRBV5-1	-	-	CASRTSELSGNTIYF
TRBV6-5	few	-	CASSLWRNTDTQYF
TRBV13	-	-	CASTLGVGNSPLHF
TRBV18	-	-	CASSRGEGTEAFF
TRBV5-4	-	TRBD2	CASSFQLASQETQYF
TRBV29-1	-	-	CSVQYQITDTQYF
TRBV11-2	-	-	CASSLSNNQPQHF
TRBV18	-	TRBD1	CASSLGQGINEQFF
TRBV9	once	-	CASSVVEGYGYTF
TRBV6-5	-	-	CASRGEGGGSPLHF
TRBV5-4	-	-	CASSFKQTGTEAFF
TRBV30	-	-	CAWRQTNYGYTF
TRBV7-2	once	-	CASSPRDNRNYGYTF
TRBV6-1	few	-	CASSVLADEQYF
TRBV4-3	-	TRBD1	CASSQDPGTGDNSPLHF
TRBV6-1	-	-	CASRGTPGELFF
TRBV5-1	-	-	CASSLAPDNEQFF
TRBV2	-	-	CASSLGVGTGSTDTQYF
TRBV9	-	-	CASSVAGNTEAFF
TRBV19	-	TRBD2	CASSIESSGADTQYF